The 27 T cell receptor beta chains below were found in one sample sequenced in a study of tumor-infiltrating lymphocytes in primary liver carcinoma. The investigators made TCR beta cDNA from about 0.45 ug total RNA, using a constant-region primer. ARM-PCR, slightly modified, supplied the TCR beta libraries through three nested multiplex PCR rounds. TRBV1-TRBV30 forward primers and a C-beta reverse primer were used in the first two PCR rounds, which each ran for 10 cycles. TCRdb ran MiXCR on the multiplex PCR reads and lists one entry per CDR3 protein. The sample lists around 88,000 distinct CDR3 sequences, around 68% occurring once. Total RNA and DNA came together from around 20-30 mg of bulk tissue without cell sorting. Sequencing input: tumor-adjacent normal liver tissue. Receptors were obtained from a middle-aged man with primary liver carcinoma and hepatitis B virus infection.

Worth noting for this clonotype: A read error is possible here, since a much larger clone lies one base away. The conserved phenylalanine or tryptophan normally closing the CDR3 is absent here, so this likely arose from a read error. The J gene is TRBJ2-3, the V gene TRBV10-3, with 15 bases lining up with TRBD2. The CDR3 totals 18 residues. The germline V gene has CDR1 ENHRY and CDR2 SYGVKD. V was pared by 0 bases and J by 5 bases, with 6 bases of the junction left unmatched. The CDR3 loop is CAISESPGLAGGIDTQYL. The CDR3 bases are TGTGCCATCAGTGAGTCCCCGGGACTAGCGGGAGGTATAGATACGCAGTATTTA.

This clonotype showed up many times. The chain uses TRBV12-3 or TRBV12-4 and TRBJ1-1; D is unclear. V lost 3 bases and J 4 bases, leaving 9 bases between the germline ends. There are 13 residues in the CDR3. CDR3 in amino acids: CASSFERTTEAFF. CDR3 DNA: TGTGCCAGCAGTTTTGAGCGAACCACTGAAGCTTTCTTT.

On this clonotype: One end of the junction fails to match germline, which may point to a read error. The CDR3 DNA reads TGTGTCAGCAGCTTAGGCAGGGGGCCCTACGAGCAGTACTTC. The encoded protein is CVSSLGRGPYEQYF. V and J are TRBV11-2 and TRBJ2-7, with 8 bases aligning to TRBD1. The CDR3 totals 14 residues. The germline V gene encodes CDR1 SGHAT and CDR2 FQNNGV.

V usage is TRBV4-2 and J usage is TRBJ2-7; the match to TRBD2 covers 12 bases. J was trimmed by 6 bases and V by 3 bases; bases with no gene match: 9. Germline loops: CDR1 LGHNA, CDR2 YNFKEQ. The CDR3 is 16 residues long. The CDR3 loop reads CASSHYLAGGPGEQYF. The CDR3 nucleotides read TGTGCCAGCAGCCATTACCTAGCGGGAGGGCCGGGCGAGCAGTACTTC.

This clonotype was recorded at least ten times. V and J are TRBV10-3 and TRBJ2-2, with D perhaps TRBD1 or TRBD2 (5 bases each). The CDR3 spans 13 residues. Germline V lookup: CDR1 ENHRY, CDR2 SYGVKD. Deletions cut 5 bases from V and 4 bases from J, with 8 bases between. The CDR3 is CAISSGTTGELFF. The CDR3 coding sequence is TGTGCCATCAGTTCCGGGACCACCGGGGAGCTGTTTTTT.

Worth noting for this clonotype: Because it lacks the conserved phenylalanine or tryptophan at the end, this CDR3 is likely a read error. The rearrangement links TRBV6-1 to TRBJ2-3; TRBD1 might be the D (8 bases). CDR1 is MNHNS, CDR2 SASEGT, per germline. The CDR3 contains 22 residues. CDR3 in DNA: TGTGCCAGCAGCCCGGACAGGGTCCGTTGGGGTTCGGCGGGAGCTCGGGCAGATATGCAGTATCTT. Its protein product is CASSPDRVRWGSAGARADMQYL.

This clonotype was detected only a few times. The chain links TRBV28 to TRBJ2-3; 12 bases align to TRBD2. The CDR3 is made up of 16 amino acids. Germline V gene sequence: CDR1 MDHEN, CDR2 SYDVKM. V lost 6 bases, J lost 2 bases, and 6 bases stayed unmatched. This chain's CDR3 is CASSERTSGATDTQYF. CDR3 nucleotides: TGTGCCAGCAGCGAAAGGACTAGCGGGGCCACAGATACGCAGTATTTT.

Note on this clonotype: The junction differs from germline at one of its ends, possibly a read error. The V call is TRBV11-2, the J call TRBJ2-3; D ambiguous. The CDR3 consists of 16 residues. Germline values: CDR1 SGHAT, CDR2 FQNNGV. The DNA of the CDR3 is TGTACCAGCAGCCCCCCGACAAGCGACAGCACAGATACGCAGTATTTT. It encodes CTSSPPTSDSTDTQYF.

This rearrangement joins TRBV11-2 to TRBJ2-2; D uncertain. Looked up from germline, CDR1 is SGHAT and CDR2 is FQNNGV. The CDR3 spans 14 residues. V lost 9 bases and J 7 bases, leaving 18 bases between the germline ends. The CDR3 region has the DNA TGTGCCAGTAGCAAAGATTTGAACGGCGGGGAGCTGTTTTTT. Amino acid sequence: CASSKDLNGGELFF.

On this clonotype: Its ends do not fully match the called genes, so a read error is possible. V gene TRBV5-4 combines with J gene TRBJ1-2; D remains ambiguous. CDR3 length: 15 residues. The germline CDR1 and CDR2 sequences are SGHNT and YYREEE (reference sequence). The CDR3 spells CDSSPDWEANYGYTF. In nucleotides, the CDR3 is TGTGACAGCAGCCCAGACTGGGAAGCTAACTATGGCTACACCTTC.

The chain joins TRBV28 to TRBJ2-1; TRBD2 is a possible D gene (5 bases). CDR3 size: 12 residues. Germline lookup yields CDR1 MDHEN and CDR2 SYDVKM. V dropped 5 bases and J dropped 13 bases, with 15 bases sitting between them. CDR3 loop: CASSGTGSEQFF. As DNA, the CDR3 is TGTGCCAGCAGTGGAACTGGGAGTGAACAGTTCTTC.

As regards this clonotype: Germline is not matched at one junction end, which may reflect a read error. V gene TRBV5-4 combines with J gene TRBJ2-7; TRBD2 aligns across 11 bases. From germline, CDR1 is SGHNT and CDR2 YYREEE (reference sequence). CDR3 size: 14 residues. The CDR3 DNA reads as TGTGCCAGCGGCGATAGCGGGAGGGTCTACGAGCAATACTTC. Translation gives CASGDSGRVYEQYF.

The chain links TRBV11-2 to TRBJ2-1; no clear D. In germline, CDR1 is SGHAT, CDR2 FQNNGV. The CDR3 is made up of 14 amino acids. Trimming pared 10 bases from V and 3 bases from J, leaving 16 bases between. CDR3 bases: TGTGCCAACAACTTAGTTGCAGGCTACAATGAGCAGTTCTTC. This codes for CANNLVAGYNEQFF.

CDR3 residues: CASSPTAQNIYGYTF. CDR3 nucleotide sequence: TGTGCCAGCAGCCCAACCGCCCAAAATATCTATGGCTACACCTTC. The chain carries TRBV7-9 and TRBJ1-2; the D is unclear. The germline V gene has CDR1 SEHNR and CDR2 FQNEAQ (reference sequence). CDR3 length equals 15 residues. Trimming stripped 5 bases from V and 4 bases from J, with 17 bases between. Looking up the rest from reference TRBV7-9 and TRBJ1-2 gives the full variable domain: DTGVSQNPRHKITKRGQNVTFRCDPISEHNRLYWYRQTLGQGPEFLTYFQNEAQLEKSRLLSDRFSAERPKGSFSTLEIQRTEQGDSAMYLCASSPTAQNIYGYTFGSGTRLTVV.

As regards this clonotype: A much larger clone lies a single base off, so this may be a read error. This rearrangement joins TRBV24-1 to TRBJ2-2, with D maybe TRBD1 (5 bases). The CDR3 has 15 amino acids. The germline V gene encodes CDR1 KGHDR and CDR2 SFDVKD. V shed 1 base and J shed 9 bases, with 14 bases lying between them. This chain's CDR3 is CATSDLSRDHRELFF. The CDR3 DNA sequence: TGTGCCACCAGTGATTTATCCAGGGATCACAGGGAGCTGTTTTTT.

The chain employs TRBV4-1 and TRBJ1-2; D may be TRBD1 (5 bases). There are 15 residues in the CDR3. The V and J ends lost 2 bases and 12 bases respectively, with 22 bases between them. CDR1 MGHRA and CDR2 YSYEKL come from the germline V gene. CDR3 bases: TGCGCCAGCAGCCAAATAACAGGAGCTAACTATGGGAACACCTTC. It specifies CASSQITGANYGNTF.

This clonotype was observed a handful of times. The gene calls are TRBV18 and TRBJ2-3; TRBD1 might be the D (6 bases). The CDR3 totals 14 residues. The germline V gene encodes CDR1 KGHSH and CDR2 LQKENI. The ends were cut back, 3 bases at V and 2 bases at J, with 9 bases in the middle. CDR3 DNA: TGTGCCAGCTCACCGGACAGAACCACAGATACGCAGTATTTT. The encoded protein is CASSPDRTTDTQYF.

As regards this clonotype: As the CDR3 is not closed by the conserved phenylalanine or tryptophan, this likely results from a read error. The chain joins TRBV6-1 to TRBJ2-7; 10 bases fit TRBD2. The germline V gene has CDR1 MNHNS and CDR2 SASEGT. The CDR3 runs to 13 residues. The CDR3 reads CDSSASGRYEQYL. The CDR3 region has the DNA TGTGACAGCAGTGCTAGCGGGAGATACGAGCAGTACTTA.

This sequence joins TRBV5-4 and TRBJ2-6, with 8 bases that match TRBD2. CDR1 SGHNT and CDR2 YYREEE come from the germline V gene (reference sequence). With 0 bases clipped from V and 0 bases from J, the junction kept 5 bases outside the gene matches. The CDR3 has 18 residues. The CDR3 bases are TGTGCCAGCAGCTTGGGGGGCGGGAGGCCCTCTGGGGCCAACGTCCTGACTTTC. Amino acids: CASSLGGGRPSGANVLTF.

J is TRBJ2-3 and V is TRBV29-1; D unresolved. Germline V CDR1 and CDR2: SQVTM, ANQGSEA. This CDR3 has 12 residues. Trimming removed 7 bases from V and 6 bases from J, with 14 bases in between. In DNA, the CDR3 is TGCAGCGCTGAGGTTAATGGGGATACGCAGTATTTT. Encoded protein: CSAEVNGDTQYF.

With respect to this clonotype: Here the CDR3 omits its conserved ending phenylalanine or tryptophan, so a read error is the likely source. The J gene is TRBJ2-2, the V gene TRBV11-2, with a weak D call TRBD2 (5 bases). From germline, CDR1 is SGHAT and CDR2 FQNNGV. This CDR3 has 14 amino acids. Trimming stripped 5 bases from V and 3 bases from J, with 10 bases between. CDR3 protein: CASSRRRDTGELFS. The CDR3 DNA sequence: TGTGCCAGCAGCCGCAGGCGGGACACCGGGGAGCTGTTTTCT.

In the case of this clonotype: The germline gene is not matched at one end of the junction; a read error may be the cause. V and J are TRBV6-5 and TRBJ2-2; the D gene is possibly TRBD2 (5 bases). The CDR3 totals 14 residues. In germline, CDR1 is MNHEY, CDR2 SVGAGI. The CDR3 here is CASSKEANTRELFF. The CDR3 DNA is TGTGCCAGCAGTAAGGAGGCGAACACCAGGGAGCTGTTTTTT.

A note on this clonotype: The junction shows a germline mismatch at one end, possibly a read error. The CDR3 region is CASILTDTAYELYF. The CDR3 DNA is TGTGCCAGCATCCTAACTGACACTGCCTACGAGCTGTACTTC. The J gene is TRBJ2-7, the V gene TRBV11-2; D gene ambiguous. Germline V gene sequence: CDR1 SGHAT, CDR2 FQNNGV. The length of the CDR3 is 14 residues.

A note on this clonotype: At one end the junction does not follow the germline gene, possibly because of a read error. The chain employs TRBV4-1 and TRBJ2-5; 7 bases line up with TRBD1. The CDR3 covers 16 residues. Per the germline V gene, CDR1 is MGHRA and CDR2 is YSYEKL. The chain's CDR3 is CANSHFPGQSQETQYF. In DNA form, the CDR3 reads TGCGCCAACAGCCATTTCCCGGGACAGTCACAAGAGACCCAGTACTTC.

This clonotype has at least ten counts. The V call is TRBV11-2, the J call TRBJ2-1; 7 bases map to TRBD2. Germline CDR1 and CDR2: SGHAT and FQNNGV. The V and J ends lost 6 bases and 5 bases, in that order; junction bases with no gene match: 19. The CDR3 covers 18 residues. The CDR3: CASRPTGGTAGNDNEQFF. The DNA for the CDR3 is TGTGCCAGCAGACCGACCGGGGGGACTGCGGGAAACGACAATGAGCAGTTCTTC. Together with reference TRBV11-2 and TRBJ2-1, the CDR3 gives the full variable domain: EAGVAQSPRYKIIEKRQSVAFWCNPISGHATLYWYQQILGQGPKLLIQFQNNGVVDDSQLPKDRFSAERLKGVDSTLKIQPAKLEDSAVYLCASRPTGGTAGNDNEQFFGPGTRLTVL.

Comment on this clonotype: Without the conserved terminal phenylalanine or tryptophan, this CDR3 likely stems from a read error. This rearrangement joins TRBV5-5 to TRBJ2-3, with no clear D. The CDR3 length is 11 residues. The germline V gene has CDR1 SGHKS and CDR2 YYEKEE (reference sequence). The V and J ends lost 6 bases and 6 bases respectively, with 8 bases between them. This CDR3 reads CASNYSDTQYI. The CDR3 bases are TGTGCCAGCAACTACTCGGATACGCAGTATATT.

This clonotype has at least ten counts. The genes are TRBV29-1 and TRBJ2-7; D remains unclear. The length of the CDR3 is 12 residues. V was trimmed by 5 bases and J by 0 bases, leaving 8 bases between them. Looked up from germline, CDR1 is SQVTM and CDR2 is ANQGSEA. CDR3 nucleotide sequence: TGCAGCGTTCGGCAGGACTCCTACGAGCAGTACTTC. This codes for CSVRQDSYEQYF.